The clone carrying this T cell receptor beta chain showed up many times. Antigen specificity is unknown. The sample is drawn from a study of CD8 T cells in ankylosing spondylitis. Findings of the study overall: Within ankylosing spondylitis blood, a TCR beta motif made up of seven or eight highly homologous variants appeared to be characteristic. Reportedly, matched ankylosing spondylitis synovial fluid was significantly enriched for disease-linked clones.

V shed 5 bases and J 11 bases; nucleotides not matched to a gene: 8. The CDR3 contains 12 residues. Germline-derived CDR1 and CDR2 are SGHTA and FQGNSA. Quantitative 5'-RACE with molecular barcodes produced the TCR beta libraries. Using its own MiXCR run on the 5' RACE reads, TCRdb lists one record per CDR3 protein. The sample has more than 500,000 distinct CDR3 sequences, roughly 5.3% seen once. The chain has TRBV7-2 and TRBJ1-1; 7 bases line up with TRBD1. This sequence was found in a male donor with ankylosing spondylitis. Sequenced material: blood, either unsorted or a sorted T cell fraction (not recorded which). The CDR3 sequence is CASSTRQGSAFF. The CDR3 DNA reads TGTGCCAGCAGCACCCGACAGGGATCGGCTTTCTTT. Looking up the rest from reference TRBV7-2 and TRBJ1-1 gives the full variable domain: GAGVSQSPSNKVTEKGKDVELRCDPISGHTALYWYRQSLGQGLEFLIYFQGNSAPDKSGLPSDRFSAERTGGSVSTLTIQRTQQEDSAVYLCASSTRQGSAFFGQGTRLTVV.